Listed here is a single TCR beta chain. The data were obtained in a study of blood T cell repertoires in COVID-19. As for the study in general: Material from acute and convalescent COVID-19 was sourced from the United States, Italy and Spain. PBMCs, B-cell-depleted T cells, or T cells were the source of the cDNA or gDNA that made up the material.

Germline-derived CDR1 and CDR2 are GTSNPN and SVGIG (reference sequence). V was trimmed by 0 bases and J by 4 bases, leaving 18 bases between them. The CDR3 loop spans 16 amino acids. Only in-frame clones appear in the TCRdb table, and some are missing; sequencing was by immunoSEQ multiplex PCR. Among 300,000 or so clones listed, about 83% were seen once. The receptor's source is a woman in her forties or fifties with acute or convalescent COVID-19. This sequence joins TRBV30 and TRBJ1-2; possible D gene TRBD1, 6 bases. Source material: peripheral blood. The CDR3 region has the DNA TGTGCCTGGAGTGTACCGGCAGGGGACCTTAGCTATGGCTACACCTTC. This gives the protein CAWSVPAGDLSYGYTF. The full variable domain, its missing parts supplied by reference TRBV30 and TRBJ1-2, is SQTIHQWPATLVQPVGSPLSLECTVEGTSNPNLYWYRQAAGRGLQLLFYSVGIGQISSEVPQNLSASRPQDRQFILSSKKLLLSDSGFYLCAWSVPAGDLSYGYTFGSGTRLTVV.